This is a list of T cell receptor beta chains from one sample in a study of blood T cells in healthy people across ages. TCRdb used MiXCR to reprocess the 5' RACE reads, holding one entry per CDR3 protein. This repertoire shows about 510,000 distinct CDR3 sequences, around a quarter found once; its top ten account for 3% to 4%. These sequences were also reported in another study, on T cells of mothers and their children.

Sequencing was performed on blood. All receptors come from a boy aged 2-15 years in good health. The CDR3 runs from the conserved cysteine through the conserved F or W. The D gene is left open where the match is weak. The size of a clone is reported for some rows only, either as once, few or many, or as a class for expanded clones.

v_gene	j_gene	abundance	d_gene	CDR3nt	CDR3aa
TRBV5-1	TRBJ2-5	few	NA	TGCGCCAGCAGCTTGGGACCTGGCAGCGAGACCCAGTACTTC	CASSLGPGSETQYF
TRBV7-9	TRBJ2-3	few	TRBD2	TGTGCCAGCAGCTCAAGACTAGCGGGAGGGACTAGCACAGATACGCAGTATTTT	CASSSRLAGGTSTDTQYF
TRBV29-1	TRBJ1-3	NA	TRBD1	TGCAGCGTCACAGGGGGCTCTGGAAACACCATATATTTT	CSVTGGSGNTIYF
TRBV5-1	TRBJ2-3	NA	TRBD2	TGCGCCAGCAGCTCGTCGGGGACTAGCGAGGATACGCAGTATTTT	CASSSSGTSEDTQYF
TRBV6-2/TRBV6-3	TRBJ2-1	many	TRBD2	TGTGCCAGCAGTTACGACCCCGCGTTAGCGGGAGGCGGTGAGCAGTTCTTC	CASSYDPALAGGGEQFF
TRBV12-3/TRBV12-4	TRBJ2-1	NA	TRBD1	TGTGCCAGCAGTACGACCGGACAGGGGGCAGAAAATGAGCAGTTCTTC	CASSTTGQGAENEQFF
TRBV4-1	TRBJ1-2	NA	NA	TGCGCCAGCAGCCAAGGTCAGGGAGGTGGCTACACCTTC	CASSQGQGGGYTF
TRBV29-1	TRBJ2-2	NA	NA	TGCAGCGTTGGGTCAGATCCGTACACCGGGGAGCTGTTTTTT	CSVGSDPYTGELFF
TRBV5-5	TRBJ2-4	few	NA	TGTGCCAGCAGCTTCGGCAACTTAGCCAAAAACATTCAGTACTTC	CASSFGNLAKNIQYF
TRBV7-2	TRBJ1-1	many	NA	TGTGCCAGCAGCTTCCAGAGGGGGAACACTGAAGCTTTCTTT	CASSFQRGNTEAFF
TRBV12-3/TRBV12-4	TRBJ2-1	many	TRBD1	TGTGCCAGCAGTTTTGGACAGGGGGGTATGTACAATGAGCAGTTCTTC	CASSFGQGGMYNEQFF
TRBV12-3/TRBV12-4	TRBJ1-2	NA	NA	TGTGCCAGCAGTTTGGGCTGGGGGGATGGCTACACCTTC	CASSLGWGDGYTF
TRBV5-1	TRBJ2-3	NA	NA	TGCGCCAGCAGCCCCGAGGGAAAAAGTGCAGATACGCAGTATTTT	CASSPEGKSADTQYF
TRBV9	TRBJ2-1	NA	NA	TGTGCCAGCAGCGTAGGTGGACCACTTTACAATGAGCAGTTCTTC	CASSVGGPLYNEQFF
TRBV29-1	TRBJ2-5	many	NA	TGCAGCGTTGATAGAGCGGCCCAAGAGACCCAGTACTTC	CSVDRAAQETQYF
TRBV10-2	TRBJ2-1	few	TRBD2	TGCGCCAGCACCGGAGCGGGGCGGACGTCCTACAATGAGCAGTTCTTC	CASTGAGRTSYNEQFF
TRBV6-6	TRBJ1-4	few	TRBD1	TGTGCCAGCAGTGCAGCCGGGACAGCTACCGAAAAACTGTTTTTT	CASSAAGTATEKLFF
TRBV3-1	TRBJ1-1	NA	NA	TGTGCCAGCAGCCCGGGAGGCTTGGGGGTCACTGAAGCTTTCTTT	CASSPGGLGVTEAFF
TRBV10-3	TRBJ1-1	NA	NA	TGTGCCATCAGTACAACCGGGACACCAATTGGGAACACTGAAGCTTTCTTT	CAISTTGTPIGNTEAFF
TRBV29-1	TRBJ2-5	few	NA	TGCAGCGTTGTCGAATTCAGCGGGACCCAGTACTTC	CSVVEFSGTQYF
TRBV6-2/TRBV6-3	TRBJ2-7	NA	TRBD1	TGTGCCAGCAGGAAGACAGGGCGCGAGCAGTACTTC	CASRKTGREQYF
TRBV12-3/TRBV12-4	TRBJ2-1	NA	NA	TGTGCCAGCAGCTCGCTAGAACCCAATGAGCAGTTCTTC	CASSSLEPNEQFF
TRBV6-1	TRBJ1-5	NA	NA	TGTGCCAGCAGTGAAGGGAGGGGTTTCTATAGCAATCAGCCCCAGCATTTT	CASSEGRGFYSNQPQHF
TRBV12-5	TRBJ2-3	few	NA	TGTGCTAGTGGTTTGGTCTCGACGGGAGATACGCAGTATTTT	CASGLVSTGDTQYF
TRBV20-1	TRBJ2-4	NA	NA	TGCAGTGCTAGAGGCCGAATCGGACTGCCAGCCAAAAACATTCAGTACTTC	CSARGRIGLPAKNIQYF
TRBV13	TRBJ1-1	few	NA	TGTGCCAGCGGTGTAGGGCTGGGCACTGAAGCTTTCTTT	CASGVGLGTEAFF
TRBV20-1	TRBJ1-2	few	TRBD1	TGCAGTGCTAGTTTGGCCGGGGACAGGGGATTTTATGGCTACACCTTC	CSASLAGDRGFYGYTF
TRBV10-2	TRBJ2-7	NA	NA	TGCGCCAGCAGTGAGTCGAGACAGACTTACTACGAGCAGTACTTC	CASSESRQTYYEQYF
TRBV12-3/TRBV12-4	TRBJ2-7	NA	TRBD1	TGTGCCAGCTCCCGGGCCAGGGGGCCGAACTCCTACGAGCAGTACTTC	CASSRARGPNSYEQYF
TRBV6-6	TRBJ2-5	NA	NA	TGTGCCAGCAGTTACTCTAGGGAGCAAGAGACCCAGTACTTC	CASSYSREQETQYF
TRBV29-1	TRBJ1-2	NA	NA	TGCAGCGTCCGACGGGGCCAGGATAACTATGGCTACACCTTC	CSVRRGQDNYGYTF
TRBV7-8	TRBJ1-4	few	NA	TGTGCCAGCAGCTGGGGGACCTATGAAAAACTGTTTTTT	CASSWGTYEKLFF
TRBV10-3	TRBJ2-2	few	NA	TGTGCCATGGGCCCAAACACCGGGGAGCTGCTTTTT	CAMGPNTGELLF
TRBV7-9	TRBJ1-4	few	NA	TGTGCCAGCAGCCGATTGGGTCCTGAAAAACTGTTTTTT	CASSRLGPEKLFF
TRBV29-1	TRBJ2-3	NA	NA	TGCAGCGTTGTCGAGCAGGGTGGCACAGATACGCAGTATTTT	CSVVEQGGTDTQYF
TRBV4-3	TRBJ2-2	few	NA	TGCGCCAGCAGCCAAGATAGGACGACCACCGGGGAGCTGTTTTTT	CASSQDRTTTGELFF
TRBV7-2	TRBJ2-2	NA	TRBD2	TGTGCCAGCAGCTTAGGTCCTCGAGGGAGGGTAGGGGAGCTGTTTTTT	CASSLGPRGRVGELFF
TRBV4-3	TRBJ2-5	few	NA	TGCGCCAGCAGTCACTCTTTGTGGGCCCAAGAGACCCAGTACTTC	CASSHSLWAQETQYF
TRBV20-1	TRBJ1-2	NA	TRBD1	TGCAGTGCCAGCCCCGGGACAGACTATGGCTACACCTTC	CSASPGTDYGYTF
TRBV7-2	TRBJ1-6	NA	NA	TGTGCCAGCAGCTTAAAGACGGGGGATTCACCCCTCCACTTT	CASSLKTGDSPLHF
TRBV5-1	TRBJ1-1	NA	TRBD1	TGCGCCAGCAGCGAGTGGGACAGCTTGAACACTGAAGCTTTCTTT	CASSEWDSLNTEAFF
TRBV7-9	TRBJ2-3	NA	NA	TGTGCAGGGGCGGGTACGGCAGATACGCAGTATTTT	CAGAGTADTQYF
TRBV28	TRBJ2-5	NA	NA	TGTGCCACCTATCGGACAGTTCAAGAGACCCAGTACTTC	CATYRTVQETQYF
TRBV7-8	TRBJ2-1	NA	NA	TGTGCCAGCAGCCCTACTGCGCCCAGCTCCTACAATGAGCAGTTCTTC	CASSPTAPSSYNEQFF
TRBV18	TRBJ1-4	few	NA	TGTGCCAGCTCACTCCGACCCCCATTGTTCGTTGAAAAACTGTTTTTT	CASSLRPPLFVEKLFF
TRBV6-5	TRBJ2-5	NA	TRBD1	TGTGCCAGCAGTTACGGGACAGGGGCCGAGACCCAGTACTTC	CASSYGTGAETQYF
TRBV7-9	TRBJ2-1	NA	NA	TGTGCCAGCAGCCCTGGACTCTACTACCGCAATGAGCAGTTCTTC	CASSPGLYYRNEQFF
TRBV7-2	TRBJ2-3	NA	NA	TGTGCCAGCAGCTTAAGAGCAGGGACAGATACGCAGTATTTT	CASSLRAGTDTQYF
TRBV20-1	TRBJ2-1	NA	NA	TGCAGTGCTAGAGGCCCAGGCTACAATGAGCAGTTCTTC	CSARGPGYNEQFF
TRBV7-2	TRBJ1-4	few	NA	TGTGCCAGCAGCTTAGCGCGAACAGGACCAACTAATGAAAAACTGTTTTTT	CASSLARTGPTNEKLFF
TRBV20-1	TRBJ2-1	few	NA	TGCAGTGCTAGTGGAGCGGGCGGACTGTACGATGAGCAGTTCTTC	CSASGAGGLYDEQFF
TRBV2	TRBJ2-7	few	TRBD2	TGTGCCAGCAGTGATACGGGGGGAACGGGCGAGCAGTACTTC	CASSDTGGTGEQYF
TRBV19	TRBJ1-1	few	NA	TGTGCCAGTAGTATGAACACGAACACTGAAGCTTTCTTT	CASSMNTNTEAFF
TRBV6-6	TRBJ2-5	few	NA	TGTGCCAGCAGCCTCTCTGGACAGTGGGAGACCCAGTACTTC	CASSLSGQWETQYF
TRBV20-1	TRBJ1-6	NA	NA	TGCAGTGCTAGAGAAAGGTTGGGGTTAGGTTCGAATTCACCCCTCCACTTT	CSARERLGLGSNSPLHF
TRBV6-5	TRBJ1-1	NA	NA	TGTGCCAGCAGTTTCAAAGGGGGATTGGGCACTGAAGCTTTCTTT	CASSFKGGLGTEAFF
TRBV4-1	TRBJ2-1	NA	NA	TGCGCCAGCAGCCAAGAGAAGAGGCGGGGAAGGTACAATGAGCAGTTCTTC	CASSQEKRRGRYNEQFF
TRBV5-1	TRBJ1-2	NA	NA	TGCGCCAGCAGCTTGGAGGCAGGGATACAGGGCTACACCTTC	CASSLEAGIQGYTF
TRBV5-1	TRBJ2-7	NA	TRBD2	TGCGCCAGCAGTGGCAGCGGGAGGAGAGTAGAGCAGTACTTC	CASSGSGRRVEQYF